This TCR beta chain derives from a study of blood T cell repertoires in COVID-19. On the study more broadly: In each case, the material was cDNA or gDNA derived from T cells, B-cell-depleted T cells, or PBMCs.

The CDR3 is 18 amino acids. V was pared by 0 bases and J by 5 bases, with 19 bases between. Germline assignment: CDR1 SGHAT and CDR2 FQNNGV. Under the authors' procedure: How many nucleated cells were present was estimated from reference gene primer amplification. Here immunoSEQ multiplex PCR was the method, and the copy in TCRdb shows in-frame clones only, minus some. The D gene and trimming were derived from the DNA, and the V and J assignments and clone size from that table. The sample records fewer than 85,000 clones, 79% being singletons. V usage is TRBV11-2 and J usage is TRBJ2-2; maybe TRBD1 (6 bases). Sequenced: peripheral blood. This sequence originates from a man between 60 and 70 years old with active or convalescent COVID-19. The DNA of the CDR3 is TGTGCCAGCAGCTTAGATGGTCCACAGGGCTTTGGGACCGGGGAGCTGTTTTTT. The encoded protein is CASSLDGPQGFGTGELFF. Drawing the rest from reference TRBV11-2 and TRBJ2-2, the complete variable domain is EAGVAQSPRYKIIEKRQSVAFWCNPISGHATLYWYQQILGQGPKLLIQFQNNGVVDDSQLPKDRFSAERLKGVDSTLKIQPAKLEDSAVYLCASSLDGPQGFGTGELFFGEGSRLTVL.